These T cell receptor beta chains were read from a single sample in a study of blood T cell repertoires in COVID-19. TCRdb's table, derived via immunoSEQ multiplex PCR, lists solely in-frame clones and lacks some. The sample holds 150,000 or so clones; 80% to 85% are singletons and the top ten take around 5%. The sequenced material came from PBMCs or T cells enriched from blood (not recorded which). These receptors were collected from a man aged 65 to 79 who had been exposed to COVID-19. Each CDR3 is given with its conserved first and last residue. The D gene is left open where the match is weak. Not every row has a clone size; where given, it reads once, few, many or a size class.

once,TRBV24-1,TRBD1,TRBJ1-2,CATSDTGTEYGYTF,TGTGCCACCAGTGACACCGGGACAGAATATGGCTACACCTTC
-,TRBV5-8,-,TRBJ2-7,CASSYARTSRGSYEQYF,TGTGCCAGCAGTTACGCCAGGACATCTCGGGGGTCCTACGAGCAGTACTTC
-,TRBV7-3,-,TRBJ2-1,CASSLGSHNEQFF,TGTGCCAGCAGCCTCGGGAGTCATAATGAGCAGTTCTTC
-,TRBV27,TRBD1,TRBJ1-2,CASSVGPGQGAYGYTF,TGTGCCAGCAGTGTAGGCCCGGGACAGGGGGCATATGGCTACACCTTC
-,TRBV2,TRBD1,TRBJ1-1,CASSENRGMAEAFF,TGTGCCAGCAGTGAGAACAGGGGGATGGCTGAAGCTTTCTTT
-,TRBV28,-,TRBJ2-2,CASSLTTPNTGELFF,TGTGCCAGCAGCCTCACGACACCAAACACCGGGGAGCTGTTTTTT
-,TRBV6-2/TRBV6-3,-,TRBJ1-1,CASSSLGWGRGTEAFF,TGTGCCAGCAGTTCCCTGGGCTGGGGCAGAGGCACTGAAGCTTTCTTT
-,TRBV18,-,TRBJ1-1,CASSPDTSNTEAFF,TGTGCCAGCTCACCGGACACCTCGAACACTGAAGCTTTCTTT
-,TRBV6-5,TRBD2,TRBJ2-5,CASISAAGGQETQYF,TGTGCCAGCATCTCCGCCGCGGGGGGGCAAGAGACCCAGTACTTC
-,TRBV3-1/TRBV3-2,-,TRBJ2-3,CASSLRADTQYF,TGTGCCAGCAGCCTACGAGCAGATACGCAGTATTTT
-,TRBV10-2,-,TRBJ1-1,CASKDSLNTEAFF,TGCGCCAGCAAGGACAGCTTGAACACTGAAGCTTTCTTT
once,TRBV10-3,TRBD2,TRBJ2-7,CANRREGLYEQYF,TGTGCCAACCGACGGGAGGGCCTTTACGAGCAGTACTTC
-,TRBV19,-,TRBJ2-7,CASSIADGGAYEQYF,TGTGCCAGTAGTATAGCCGACGGGGGAGCCTACGAGCAGTACTTC
few,TRBV24-1,TRBD2,TRBJ2-1,CATSEGGGALREQFF,TGTGCCACCAGTGAGGGCGGGGGGGCATTGCGGGAGCAGTTCTTC
-,TRBV7-2,TRBD1,TRBJ2-1,CASSSGQGARNEQFF,TGTGCCAGCAGCTCCGGACAGGGGGCGAGGAATGAGCAGTTCTTC
-,TRBV5-4,TRBD2,TRBJ2-1,CASSSFRDYPHEQFF,TGTGCCAGCAGCTCTTTCCGGGACTATCCACATGAGCAGTTCTTC
once,TRBV30,-,TRBJ2-4,CAWGRENRNIQYF,TGTGCCTGGGGGCGAGAGAACAGAAACATTCAGTACTTC
-,TRBV12-3/TRBV12-4,-,TRBJ1-4,CASSLDLGEKLFF,TGTGCCAGCAGTTTAGACCTAGGTGAAAAACTGTTTTTT
-,TRBV21-1,-,TRBJ1-2,CASKGKQGHNGYTF,TGTGCCAGCAAGGGAAAACAGGGGCACAATGGCTACACCTTC
-,TRBV5-1,-,TRBJ1-6,CASSLSGKEGTPLHF,TGCGCCAGCAGCTTGAGTGGTAAGGAGGGGACACCCCTCCACTTT
many,TRBV6-4,TRBD2,TRBJ2-1,CATKRTSGSSNEQFF,TGTGCCACCAAGAGGACTAGCGGGAGTTCCAATGAGCAGTTCTTC
-,TRBV7-8,-,TRBJ1-5,CASSLGGAGRNNQPQHF,TGTGCCAGCAGCTTAGGCGGGGCGGGGAGAAATAATCAGCCCCAGCATTTT
-,TRBV20-1,-,TRBJ1-1,CSASSPGTEAFF,TGCAGTGCTAGTTCACCGGGTACTGAAGCTTTCTTT
-,TRBV29-1,-,TRBJ2-5,CSVEGQDQETQYF,TGCAGCGTTGAGGGTCAGGACCAAGAGACCCAGTACTTC
-,TRBV2,TRBD2,TRBJ2-3,CASSEGPGGPVDTQYF,TGTGCCAGCAGTGAAGGTCCGGGGGGGCCAGTAGATACGCAGTATTTT
-,TRBV5-5,-,TRBJ1-3,CASSLATGYGNTIYF,TGTGCCAGCAGCTTGGCGACGGGGTACGGAAACACCATATATTTT
few,TRBV3-1/TRBV3-2,-,TRBJ2-5,CASSQVAQGLKETQYF,TGTGCCAGCAGCCAAGTCGCCCAGGGACTCAAAGAGACCCAGTACTTC
once,TRBV21-1,-,TRBJ1-2,CASSIGTGRAPNYGYTF,TGTGCCAGCAGCATAGGGACAGGGAGAGCTCCCAACTATGGCTACACCTTC
-,TRBV6-5,TRBD2,TRBJ2-3,CASRASGEDTQYF,TGTGCCAGCAGGGCTAGCGGTGAAGATACGCAGTATTTT
-,TRBV5-4,-,TRBJ2-7,CASSLRSEFPSYEQYF,TGTGCCAGCAGCTTGCGTTCCGAGTTTCCCTCCTACGAGCAGTACTTC
-,TRBV28,TRBD1,TRBJ1-2,CASSFQGTGNYGYTF,TGTGCCAGCAGTTTCCAAGGGACAGGGAACTATGGCTACACCTTC
few,TRBV21-1,-,TRBJ2-1,CASSNRDFEQFF,TGTGCCAGCAGTAACCGGGACTTTGAGCAGTTCTTC
-,TRBV7-9,-,TRBJ1-5,CASSLGRNQPQHF,TGTGCCAGCAGCTTAGGGCGCAATCAGCCCCAGCATTTT
few,TRBV5-1,TRBD2,TRBJ2-1,CASSPSPATGGNNEQFF,TGCGCCAGCAGCCCATCCCCTGCCACGGGAGGTAACAATGAGCAGTTCTTC
-,TRBV25-1,-,TRBJ1-1,CASSQNTEAFF,TGTGCCAGCAGCCAGAACACTGAAGCTTTCTTT
-,TRBV15,-,TRBJ1-5,CATSRGGSGGQPQHF,TGTGCCACCAGCAGAGGAGGTTCGGGGGGTCAGCCCCAGCATTTT
-,TRBV7-9,-,TRBJ1-5,CASRAQGQPQHF,TGTGCCAGCAGAGCACAGGGACAGCCCCAGCATTTT
-,TRBV12-2,-,TRBJ2-5,CASRLARWQPGRETQYF,TGTGCAAGTCGCTTAGCGAGGTGGCAACCCGGGAGGGAGACCCAGTACTTC
-,TRBV12-5,TRBD1,TRBJ2-7,CASEPGQAGGEQYF,TGTGCTAGTGAACCGGGACAGGCCGGCGGGGAGCAGTACTTC
-,TRBV7-9,TRBD1,TRBJ1-2,CASSVFTGARGYTF,TGTGCCAGCAGCGTCTTCACAGGGGCTCGCGGCTACACCTTC
-,TRBV12-3/TRBV12-4,-,TRBJ1-4,CASSLGRVSRLFF,TGTGCCAGCAGTTTGGGGCGAGTGTCCCGGTTGTTTTTT
-,TRBV5-1,TRBD1,TRBJ2-5,CASSLIVTGEKTQYF,TGCGCCAGCAGCTTAATCGTGACAGGGGAGAAGACCCAGTACTTC
once,TRBV5-6,-,TRBJ1-5,CASSFGRGRGNQPQHF,TGTGCCAGCAGCTTCGGACGGGGGAGAGGCAATCAGCCCCAGCATTTT
-,TRBV19,TRBD2,TRBJ2-3,CASTPRAGGTDTQYF,TGTGCCAGTACTCCTCGGGCGGGGGGTACAGATACGCAGTATTTT
-,TRBV30,TRBD2,TRBJ2-1,CAWNLGGGGLRDEQFF,TGTGCCTGGAATCTAGGTGGCGGGGGGCTCCGGGATGAGCAGTTCTTC
-,TRBV5-8,TRBD1,TRBJ2-3,CASSLHRGSPDTQYF,TGTGCCAGCAGCTTGCACAGGGGGTCTCCGGATACGCAGTATTTT